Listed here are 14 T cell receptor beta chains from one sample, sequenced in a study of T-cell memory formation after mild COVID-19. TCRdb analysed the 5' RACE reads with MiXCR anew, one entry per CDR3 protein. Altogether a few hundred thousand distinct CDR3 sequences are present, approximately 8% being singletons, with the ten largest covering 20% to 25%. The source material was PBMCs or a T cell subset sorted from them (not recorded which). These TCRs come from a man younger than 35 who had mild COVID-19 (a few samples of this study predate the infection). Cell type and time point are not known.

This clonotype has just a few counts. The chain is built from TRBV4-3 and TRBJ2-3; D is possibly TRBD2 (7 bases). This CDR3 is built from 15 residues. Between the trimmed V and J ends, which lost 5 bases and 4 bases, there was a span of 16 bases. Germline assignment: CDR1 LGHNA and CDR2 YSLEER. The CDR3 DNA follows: TGCGCCAGCAGCTCCTCGGGGGGCGAGGCAGATACGCAGTATTTT. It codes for CASSSSGGEADTQYF.

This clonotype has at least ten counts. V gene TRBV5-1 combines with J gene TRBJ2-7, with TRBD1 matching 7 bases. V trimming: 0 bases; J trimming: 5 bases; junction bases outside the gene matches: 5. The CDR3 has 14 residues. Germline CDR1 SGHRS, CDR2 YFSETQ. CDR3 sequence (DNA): TGCGCCAGCAGCTTGGGGGACAGAGTCCACGAGCAGTACGTC. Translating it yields CASSLGDRVHEQYV.

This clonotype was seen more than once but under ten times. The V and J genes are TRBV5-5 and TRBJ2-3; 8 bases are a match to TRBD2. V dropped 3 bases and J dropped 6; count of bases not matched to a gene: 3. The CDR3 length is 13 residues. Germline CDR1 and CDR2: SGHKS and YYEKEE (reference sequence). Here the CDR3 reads CASSSGGVDTQYF. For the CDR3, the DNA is TGTGCCAGCAGCTCGGGGGGGGTGGATACGCAGTATTTT. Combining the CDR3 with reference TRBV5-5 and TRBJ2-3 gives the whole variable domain DAGVTQSPTHLIKTRGQQVTLRCSPISGHKSVSWYQQVLGQGPQFIFQYYEKEERGRGNFPDRFSARQFPNYSSELNVNALLLGDSALYLCASSSGGVDTQYFGPGTRLTVL.

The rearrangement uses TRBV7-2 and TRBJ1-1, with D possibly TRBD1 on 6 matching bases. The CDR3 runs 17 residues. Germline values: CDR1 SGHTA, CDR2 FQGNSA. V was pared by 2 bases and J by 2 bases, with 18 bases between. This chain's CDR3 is CASSLLRGADLNTEAFF. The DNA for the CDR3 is TGTGCCAGCAGCTTACTCCGGGGGGCAGACTTAAACACTGAAGCTTTCTTT.

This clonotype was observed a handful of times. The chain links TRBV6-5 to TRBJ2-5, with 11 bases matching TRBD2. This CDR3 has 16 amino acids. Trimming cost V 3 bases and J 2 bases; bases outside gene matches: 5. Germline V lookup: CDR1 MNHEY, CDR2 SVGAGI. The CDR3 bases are TGTGCCAGCAGTTATGGGGCTAGCGGGGGGCAAGAGACCCAGTACTTC. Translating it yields CASSYGASGGQETQYF.

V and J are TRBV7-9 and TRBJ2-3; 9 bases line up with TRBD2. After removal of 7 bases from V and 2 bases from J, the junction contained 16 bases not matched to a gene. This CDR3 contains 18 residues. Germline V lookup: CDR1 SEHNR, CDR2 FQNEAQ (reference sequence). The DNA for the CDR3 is TGTGCCAGCACCCCTACGACACGACTAGCGGTATCCACAGATACGCAGTATTTT. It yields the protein CASTPTTRLAVSTDTQYF.

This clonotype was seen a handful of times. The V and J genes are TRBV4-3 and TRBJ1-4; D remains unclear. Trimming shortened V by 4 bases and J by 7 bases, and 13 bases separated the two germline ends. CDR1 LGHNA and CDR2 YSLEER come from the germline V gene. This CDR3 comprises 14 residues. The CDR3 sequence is CASSRTLGSEKLFF. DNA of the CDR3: TGCGCCAGCAGCCGCACCCTTGGTAGTGAAAAACTGTTTTTT.

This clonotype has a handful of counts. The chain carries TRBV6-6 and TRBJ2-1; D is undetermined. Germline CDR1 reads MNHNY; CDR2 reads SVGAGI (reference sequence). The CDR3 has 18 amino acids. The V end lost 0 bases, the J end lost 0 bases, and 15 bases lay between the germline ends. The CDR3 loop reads CASSYSSRPSSSYNEQFF. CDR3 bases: TGTGCCAGCAGTTACTCGAGCAGGCCCAGCAGCTCCTACAATGAGCAGTTCTTC.

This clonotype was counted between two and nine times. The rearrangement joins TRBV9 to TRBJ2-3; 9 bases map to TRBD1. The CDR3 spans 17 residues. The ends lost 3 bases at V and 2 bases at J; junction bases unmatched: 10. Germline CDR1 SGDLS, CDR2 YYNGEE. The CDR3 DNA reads TGTGCCAGCAGCGCGCCCGGGACAGGGAATCCCACAGATACGCAGTATTTT. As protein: CASSAPGTGNPTDTQYF.

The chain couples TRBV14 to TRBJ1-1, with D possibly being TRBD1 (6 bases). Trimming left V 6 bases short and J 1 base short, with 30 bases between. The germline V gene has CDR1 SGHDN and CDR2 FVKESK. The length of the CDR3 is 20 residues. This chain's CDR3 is CASRPLLGQGRNGRNTEAFF. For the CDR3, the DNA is TGTGCCAGCAGGCCACTCCTTGGTCAGGGGAGGAACGGTCGGAACACTGAAGCTTTCTTT.

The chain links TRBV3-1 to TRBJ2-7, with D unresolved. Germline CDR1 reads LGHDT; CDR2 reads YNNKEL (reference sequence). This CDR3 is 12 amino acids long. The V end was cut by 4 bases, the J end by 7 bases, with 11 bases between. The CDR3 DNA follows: TGTGCCAGCAGCCCGCGTGTAGGGGAGCAGTACGTC. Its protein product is CASSPRVGEQYV.

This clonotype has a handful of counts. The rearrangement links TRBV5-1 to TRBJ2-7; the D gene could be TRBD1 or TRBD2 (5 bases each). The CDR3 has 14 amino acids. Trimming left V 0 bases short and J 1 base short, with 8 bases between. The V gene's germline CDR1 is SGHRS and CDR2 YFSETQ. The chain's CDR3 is CASSLGDGSYEQYF. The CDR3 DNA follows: TGCGCCAGCAGCTTGGGGGACGGATCCTACGAGCAGTACTTC.

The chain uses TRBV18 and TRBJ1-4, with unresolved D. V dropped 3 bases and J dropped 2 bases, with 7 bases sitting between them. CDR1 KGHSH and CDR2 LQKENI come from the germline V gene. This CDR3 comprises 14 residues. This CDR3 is CASSPTRTNEKLFF. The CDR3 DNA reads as TGTGCCAGCTCACCGACGCGGACTAATGAAAAACTGTTTTTT.

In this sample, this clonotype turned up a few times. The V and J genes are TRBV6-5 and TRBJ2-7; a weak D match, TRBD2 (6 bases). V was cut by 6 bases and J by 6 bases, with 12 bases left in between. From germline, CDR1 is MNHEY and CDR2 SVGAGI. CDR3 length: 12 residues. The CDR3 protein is CASSYRESEQYF. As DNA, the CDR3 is TGTGCCAGCAGCTACCGGGAGTCCGAGCAGTACTTC.